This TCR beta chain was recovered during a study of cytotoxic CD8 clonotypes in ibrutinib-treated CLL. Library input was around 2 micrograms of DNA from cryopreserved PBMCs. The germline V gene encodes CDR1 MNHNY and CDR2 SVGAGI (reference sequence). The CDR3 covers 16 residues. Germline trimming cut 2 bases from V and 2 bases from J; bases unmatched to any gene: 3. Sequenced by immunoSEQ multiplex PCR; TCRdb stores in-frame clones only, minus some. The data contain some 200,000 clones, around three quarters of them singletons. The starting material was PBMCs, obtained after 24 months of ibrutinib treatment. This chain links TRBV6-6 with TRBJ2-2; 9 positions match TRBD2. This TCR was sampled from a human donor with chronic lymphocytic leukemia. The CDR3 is CASSYPTSGNTGELFF. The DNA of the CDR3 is TGTGCCAGCAGTTACCCGACTAGCGGAAACACCGGGGAGCTGTTTTTT.